This T cell receptor beta chain was found in a study of human CD8 memory T cell subsets. Study observations and caveats: There were indications from Chao1 estimates that stem-like memory T cells were more diverse than precursor exhausted T cells.

Concerning this clonotype itself: The antigen remains undetermined.

TCR beta libraries were made by UMI-labeled 5' RACE. TCRdb reprocessed the 5' RACE reads and stores each CDR3 protein as one record, lacking DNA. This specimen shows about 11,000 distinct CDR3 sequences; the ten leading clones hold about 16%. In each subset, RNA was taken from duplicate vials, each of about 140,000 sorted CD8+ T cells. The source is a human donor in good health. Material for sequencing was CD8+ T cells from PBMCs.

This chain's CDR3 is CASSESTEAFF. The chain is built from TRBV25-1 and TRBJ1-1. The germline V gene has CDR1 MGHDK and CDR2 SYGVNS. This CDR3 has 11 residues.